The rows below give T cell receptor beta chains drawn from one sample of a study of T-cell memory formation after mild COVID-19. TCRdb itself ran the 5' RACE reads through MiXCR, one entry per CDR3 protein. This table holds 470,000 or so distinct CDR3 sequences, over 15% found once. Sequencing input: PBMCs or a T cell subset sorted from them (not recorded which). These receptors were taken from a man between 18 and 35 years old who had mild COVID-19 (a few samples of this study predate the infection). Cell type and time point are not known. CDR3s include the opening cysteine and the closing phenylalanine or tryptophan. The order of the fields is D gene, clone size, V gene, CDR3 length, J gene, CDR3 DNA, CDR3 protein. D genes are given only for firm matches. Some rows mark clone size as missing; the rest say once, few, many or name a class of expanded clone.

TRBD2	few	TRBV5-1	15	TRBJ2-3	TGCGCCAGCAGAGATAGCGGGGCTAGCACAGATACGCAGTATTTT	CASRDSGASTDTQYF
TRBD2	few	TRBV7-3	15	TRBJ2-7	TGTGCCAGCAGCTTAACGGATCGGGGGGGCCGCGAGCAGTACTTC	CASSLTDRGGREQYF
NA	NA	TRBV4-3	15	TRBJ1-3	TGCGCCAGCACGTCCGGGACGGGCTCTGGAAACACCATATATTTT	CASTSGTGSGNTIYF
NA	few	TRBV7-9	16	TRBJ1-3	TGTGCCAGCAGCATGGGAGACGCCTACTCTGGAAACACCATATATTTT	CASSMGDAYSGNTIYF
NA	NA	TRBV7-7	14	TRBJ2-5	TGTGCTAGCAGCCAGACATCCTTCCAAGAGACCCAGTACTTC	CASSQTSFQETQYF
NA	few	TRBV11-2	14	TRBJ1-3	TGTGCCAGCAGCTTACGAAGGGGCGAAGACACCATATATTTT	CASSLRRGEDTIYF
NA	NA	TRBV6-2/TRBV6-3	17	TRBJ1-5	TGTGCCAGCAGCTCACAAGGCAGGGAACATAGCAATCAGCCCCAGCATTTT	CASSSQGREHSNQPQHF
NA	NA	TRBV4-1	14	TRBJ1-1	TGCGCCAGCAGCGGCCGTTTACGGGGCACTGAAGCTTTCTTT	CASSGRLRGTEAFF
NA	NA	TRBV5-1	14	TRBJ1-2	TGCGCCAGCAGCTTGGTATCCCTAAACTATGGCTACACCTTC	CASSLVSLNYGYTF
NA	NA	TRBV4-2	17	TRBJ2-3	TGTGCCAGCAGCCAAGTCCCCCCGGGGGACCTCACAGATACGCAGTATTTT	CASSQVPPGDLTDTQYF
TRBD1	NA	TRBV27	15	TRBJ2-7	TGTGCCAGCAGTTTAAGGCAGGGGGCTAACTACGAGCAGTACTTC	CASSLRQGANYEQYF
NA	NA	TRBV7-9	16	TRBJ1-5	TGTGCCAGCAGCTTAGTGACGCAGGGCACGTATCAGCCCCAGCATTTT	CASSLVTQGTYQPQHF
TRBD1	NA	TRBV6-5	14	TRBJ2-7	TGTGCCAGCAGTTACTCGAGGGACAGGGACGGGCAGTACTTC	CASSYSRDRDGQYF
NA	NA	TRBV7-9	15	TRBJ2-1	TGTGCCAGCAGCTTAGACTCACACTCCTACAATGAGCAGTTCTTC	CASSLDSHSYNEQFF
TRBD1	few	TRBV2	14	TRBJ1-6	TGTGCCAGCACGGCACAGGGGCCACCAGACCCCCTCCACTTT	CASTAQGPPDPLHF
NA	few	TRBV6-5	16	TRBJ1-3	TGTGCCAGCAGGCAATCCCTAACAGTCTCTGGAAACACCATATATTTT	CASRQSLTVSGNTIYF
NA	few	TRBV20-1	14	TRBJ1-5	TGCAGTGCGTCAGAGAGATATAGCAATCAGCCCCAGCATTTT	CSASERYSNQPQHF
NA	NA	TRBV20-1	14	TRBJ2-3	TGCAGTGCTAGGTGGCAGGGGAGCCCAGATACGCAGTATTTT	CSARWQGSPDTQYF
NA	NA	TRBV20-1	16	TRBJ1-5	TGCAGTGCCCCCCCTGGGGGGTCGGATAGCAATCAGCCCCAGCATTTT	CSAPPGGSDSNQPQHF
NA	NA	TRBV20-1	14	TRBJ2-7	TGCAGTGCTAGAGCCGGCGCGGGATTTGGCGAGCAGTACTTC	CSARAGAGFGEQYF
NA	NA	TRBV20-1	14	TRBJ1-5	TGCAGTGCCGAGGCGGGGCTCGCAGGTCAGCCCCAGCATTTT	CSAEAGLAGQPQHF
NA	NA	TRBV7-2	13	TRBJ1-4	TGTGCCAGCAGCCCGGGGGGTAATGAAAAACTGTTTTTT	CASSPGGNEKLFF
NA	NA	TRBV7-3	10	TRBJ2-2	TGTGCCAGCAGAGACGGGGAGCTGTTTTTT	CASRDGELFF
NA	few	TRBV7-3	13	TRBJ1-5	TGTGCCAGCAGCGAAGGGGTGGGTCAGCCCCAGCATTTT	CASSEGVGQPQHF
NA	NA	TRBV5-1	14	TRBJ2-1	TGCGCCAGCAGCTTGGAGGGTCGGCACAATGAGCAGTTATTC	CASSLEGRHNEQLF
NA	NA	TRBV7-2	14	TRBJ1-2	TGTGCCAGCAGCTTAGGTCAGGACAGCGGTGGCTACACCTTC	CASSLGQDSGGYTF
TRBD2	NA	TRBV20-1	14	TRBJ2-3	TGCAGTGCTGGGTCACCTAGCGGTGGGAATACGCAGTATTTT	CSAGSPSGGNTQYF
NA	NA	TRBV7-9	15	TRBJ2-4	TGTGCCAGCAGCTTCCAGAAGGGGGCCAAAAACATTCAGTACTTC	CASSFQKGAKNIQYF
NA	many	TRBV4-2	15	TRBJ2-1	TGTGCCAGCAGCCCTAGTCAGGAGCGGTACAATGAGCAGTTCTTC	CASSPSQERYNEQFF
TRBD2	few	TRBV10-3	16	TRBJ2-1	TGTGCCATCTCTGGTCTAGCGGCCCTCTCCTACAATGAGCAGTTCTTC	CAISGLAALSYNEQFF
TRBD1	few	TRBV18	15	TRBJ2-3	TGTGCCAGCTCACCACCCGGGACAGGGTCAGATACGCAGTATTTT	CASSPPGTGSDTQYF
NA	NA	TRBV4-3	13	TRBJ2-2	TGCGCCAGCAGCCAAGTTCCGACCGGGGAGCTGTTTTTT	CASSQVPTGELFF
NA	few	TRBV4-1	17	TRBJ2-3	TGCGCCAGCAGCCAAGATCCCACCGGGACCCGCACAGATACGCAGTATTTT	CASSQDPTGTRTDTQYF
NA	few	TRBV7-9	15	TRBJ1-1	TGTGCCAGCAGCTTAGGGGGGAACTGGGGCACTGAAGCTTTCTTT	CASSLGGNWGTEAFF
TRBD2	few	TRBV4-1	16	TRBJ2-1	TGCGCCAGCAGCCAAGCTGGGACTAACTACTACAATGAGCAGTTCTTC	CASSQAGTNYYNEQFF
NA	NA	TRBV18	15	TRBJ1-4	TGTGCCAGCTCACCATCTTCGGGGGGAGAAGAAAAACTGTTTTTT	CASSPSSGGEEKLFF
TRBD1	few	TRBV19	15	TRBJ1-1	TGTGCCAGTAGTAACTCCCGGACAGGGGGGACTGAAGCTTTCTTT	CASSNSRTGGTEAFF
NA	NA	TRBV5-4	14	TRBJ1-1	TGTGCCAGCAGCTTGATACAGGGAAACACTGAAGCTTTCTTT	CASSLIQGNTEAFF
NA	few	TRBV2	13	TRBJ2-7	TGTGCCAGCAGTCGACTTGAGGGGTACGAGCAGTACTTC	CASSRLEGYEQYF
TRBD2	few	TRBV9	16	TRBJ2-3	TGTGCCAGCAGCCCTCTGGTCGGGGGGGACACAGATACGCAGTATTTT	CASSPLVGGDTDTQYF
NA	few	TRBV27	14	TRBJ2-7	TGTGCCAGCAGTTTAGGTATTACGGCCTACGAGCAGTACTTC	CASSLGITAYEQYF
TRBD2	few	TRBV5-1	16	TRBJ2-5	TGCGCCAGCAGCTTGGCCGGGACTAGCGGAACCCAGACCCAGTACTTC	CASSLAGTSGTQTQYF
NA	few	TRBV10-3	14	TRBJ2-3	TGTGCCATCAGTGCGGACAGTGCCGCTAATACGCAGTATTTT	CAISADSAANTQYF
TRBD1	few	TRBV7-2	15	TRBJ2-2	TGTGCCAGCAGCGTGACAGGGCGAAGGACCGGGGAGCTGTTTTTT	CASSVTGRRTGELFF
TRBD1	few	TRBV7-9	15	TRBJ2-1	TGTGCCAGCAGCCCTGGGACAGTACCCTACAATGAGCAGTTCTTC	CASSPGTVPYNEQFF
NA	NA	TRBV6-2/TRBV6-3	13	TRBJ1-5	TGTGCCACCAAGGGACTGAGCAATCAGCCCCAGCATTTT	CATKGLSNQPQHF
NA	few	TRBV20-1	18	TRBJ1-4	TGCAGTGCTAGAGGTCTCCTAGGGGGGAGGGGACCTAATGAAAAACTGTTTTTT	CSARGLLGGRGPNEKLFF
TRBD1	NA	TRBV28	17	TRBJ1-2	TGTGCCAGCAGCCCCACCGGGACAGGGAGGGGAGTGGGTGGCTACACCTTC	CASSPTGTGRGVGGYTF
TRBD1	NA	TRBV6-5	15	TRBJ2-1	TGTGCCAGCAGGCCACAGGGGCTAATTTACCATGAGCAGTTCTTC	CASRPQGLIYHEQFF
TRBD1	NA	TRBV18	15	TRBJ1-2	TGTGCCAGCTCACCGGGGTTGACAGGGGACTATGGCTACACCTTC	CASSPGLTGDYGYTF
NA	NA	TRBV18	15	TRBJ2-3	TGTGCCAGCTCACCTCAGAGGCATCCCACAGATACGCAGTATTTT	CASSPQRHPTDTQYF
TRBD1	NA	TRBV7-9	16	TRBJ2-7	TGTGCCAGCAGCGGGACGACAGGGGGCTTTCCCTACGAGCAGTACTTC	CASSGTTGGFPYEQYF